The clone carrying this TCR beta chain was observed a few times. This specimen belongs to a study of T cells in Graves' hyperthyroidism and ophthalmopathy. The V end was cut by 2 bases, the J end by 3 bases, with 11 bases between. This CDR3 is 15 amino acids long. The germline CDR1 and CDR2 sequences are MNHEY and SVGAGI. Using RNA transcripts as the source, TCR beta CDR3 regions were amplified. With the HTBI primer set, the TCR CDR3 went through a first round of RT-PCR. One entry per CDR3 protein, called by TCRdb with MiXCR from the multiplex PCR reads. The sample contains about 360,000 distinct CDR3 sequences, roughly 25% of which appear only once.

The sequencing input was blood. The chain joins TRBV6-5 to TRBJ2-4; D might be TRBD1 (6 bases). This TCR was sampled from a man aged 50 to 60 with Graves' hyperthyroidism. CDR3 protein: CASSYETGFKNIQYF. The CDR3 DNA follows: TGTGCCAGCAGTTACGAGACAGGTTTCAAAAACATTCAGTACTTC.